A selection of T cell receptor beta chains follows, all from one sample in a study of Graves' ophthalmopathy and Graves' hyperthyroidism. Each CDR3 protein is one row after TCRdb ran MiXCR on the multiplex PCR reads. The sample includes about 1.2 million distinct CDR3 sequences, about two fifths seen only once; the top ten take approximately 12%. Sequencing was done on a sample of peripheral blood or thyroid tissue (not recorded which). Source of these receptors: an adult man with Graves' hyperthyroidism. The CDR3 runs from the conserved cysteine through the conserved F or W. The D gene is left open where the match is weak. The listing skips clone size in some rows; elsewhere it reads once, few, many or a size class.

abundance	j_gene	v_gene	d_gene	CDR3nt	CDR3aa
many	TRBJ1-3	TRBV7-2	-	TGTGCCAGCAACCAGGGTACTGGAAACACCATATATTTT	CASNQGTGNTIYF
many	TRBJ2-7	TRBV10-3	-	TGTGCCATCAGTGAAGGAGAACAGGCGACCTACGAGCAGTACTTC	CAISEGEQATYEQYF
-	TRBJ2-5	TRBV20-1	TRBD1	TGCAGTGCCCCCAAGCCGGGACAGGGTTTCCATCAGCCCCAGTACTTC	CSAPKPGQGFHQPQYF
many	TRBJ2-5	TRBV12-3/TRBV12-4	-	TGTGCCAGCAGTGCCACAGGGTCCCAAGAGACCCAGTACTTC	CASSATGSQETQYF
-	TRBJ2-7	TRBV10-3	-	TGTGCCATCAGTGGCCCGCCCGGGGAGGTGTCCGTCCAGTGGTATTACGAGCAGTACTTC	CAISGPPGEVSVQWYYEQYF
-	TRBJ1-5	TRBV27	-	TGTGCCAGCAGCCGGGGGGGGCAGAGCAATCAGCCCCAGCATTTT	CASSRGGQSNQPQHF
few	TRBJ1-1	TRBV2	-	TGTGCCACCTTAGGAAGTCACACTGAAGCTTTCTTT	CATLGSHTEAFF
-	TRBJ1-2	TRBV24-1	-	TGTGCCACCAGTGATTCGGAGGGACCCGGAGGACCTAACTATGGCTACACCTTC	CATSDSEGPGGPNYGYTF
few	TRBJ1-1	TRBV5-1	-	TGCGCCAGCAGCTTGGTCGGGGCCGATAGACAGTCTCCGGGTATAGGCACTGAAGCTTTCTTT	CASSLVGADRQSPGIGTEAFF
-	TRBJ2-5	TRBV10-3	-	TGTGCCACCCGGATCGGGTTGGAGACCCAGTACTTC	CATRIGLETQYF
few	TRBJ2-5	TRBV20-1	TRBD2	TGCAGTGCGGCCCCCGACAGCGGGAAAGAAGAGACCCAGTACTTC	CSAAPDSGKEETQYF
-	TRBJ1-5	TRBV10-2	-	TGCGCCAGCAGTGGAAACAGTTGGCAAAATCAGCCCCAGCATTTT	CASSGNSWQNQPQHF
few	TRBJ2-5	TRBV18	-	TGTGCCAGCTCAACCTTGGGACAAGTCCAAGAGACCCAGTACTTC	CASSTLGQVQETQYF
few	TRBJ2-2	TRBV28	-	TGCGCCAGCAGCCAGGCACAGACACGAACCGGGGAGCTGTTTTTT	CASSQAQTRTGELFF
few	TRBJ2-7	TRBV6-5	-	TGTGCCAGCATCCCGACCCCCGGGAGCCGCGAGCAGTACTTC	CASIPTPGSREQYF
-	TRBJ2-7	TRBV10-3	TRBD2	TGTGCCAGCAGTTACAAACTGGGACTAGCGGGAGGTCTCGCCTACGAGCAGTACTTC	CASSYKLGLAGGLAYEQYF
few	TRBJ1-3	TRBV12-3/TRBV12-4	-	TGTGCCAGCAGTTTCACTGGTGGAAACACCATATATTTT	CASSFTGGNTIYF
many	TRBJ1-6	TRBV29-1	TRBD1	TGCAGCGCCGCCGACAGGGGTTATAATTCACCCCTCCACTTT	CSAADRGYNSPLHF
once	TRBJ2-7	TRBV2	TRBD1	TGTGCCAGCACCGAGCTGGGGACAGGATACGAGCAGTACTTC	CASTELGTGYEQYF
-	TRBJ1-1	TRBV4-1	TRBD1	TGCGCCAGCAGTCAAACAGGGGGCGGTGGTCGAACTGAAGCTTTCTTT	CASSQTGGGGRTEAFF
many	TRBJ1-1	TRBV7-2	TRBD1	TGTGCCAGCAGTCCAGGGGGGACTGAAGCTTTCTTT	CASSPGGTEAFF
-	TRBJ2-5	TRBV28	TRBD1	TGTGCCAGCAGTAACAGGGGGCTCGGAGAGACCCAGTACTTC	CASSNRGLGETQYF
-	TRBJ2-5	TRBV12-3/TRBV12-4	-	TGTGCCAGCAGCCCGTCGGACACGTTCCAAGAGACCCAGTACTTC	CASSPSDTFQETQYF
many	TRBJ2-7	TRBV9	-	TGTGCCAGCAGCGTAGGGTCAGACGGTACCTACGAGCAGTACTTC	CASSVGSDGTYEQYF
-	TRBJ1-6	TRBV6-1	-	TGTGCCAGCAGTGAAGTTGTGTCAGGCCGATCACCCCTCCACTTT	CASSEVVSGRSPLHF
many	TRBJ1-5	TRBV24-1	-	TGTGCCACCAGTGATTTTCACGGCCAGCCCCAGCATTTT	CATSDFHGQPQHF
many	TRBJ1-2	TRBV19	-	TGTGCCAGTAGTGGACAGAGAGGGGCCCTGAGGGCTGGCTACACCTTC	CASSGQRGALRAGYTF
-	TRBJ2-7	TRBV10-3	TRBD2	TGTGCCATCAGTGGGGGGACTAGCGCCTACGAGCAGTACTTC	CAISGGTSAYEQYF
many	TRBJ2-7	TRBV7-2	-	TGTGCCACCCAGCGGCGAGCCGGGGGTTACGAGCAGTACTTC	CATQRRAGGYEQYF
few	TRBJ1-3	TRBV6-5	-	TGTGCCAGCAGTTACGGGGGTGTTGGGGACACCATATATTTT	CASSYGGVGDTIYF
few	TRBJ1-2	TRBV25-1	-	TGTGCCAGCAGCCATCTGGGGGACTTCTTCTATGGCTACACCTTC	CASSHLGDFFYGYTF
-	TRBJ1-5	TRBV2	TRBD1	TGTGCCAGCAGCGGTGGCGACAGGGGGGTTCAGCCCCAGCATTTT	CASSGGDRGVQPQHF
-	TRBJ1-1	TRBV10-3	TRBD1	TGTGCCATCAGGTCGACTACAGGGGCGAACACTGAAGCTTTCTTT	CAIRSTTGANTEAFF
few	TRBJ2-5	TRBV10-3	-	TGTGCCATCAGCATTGGACTAAAAGAGACCCAGTACTTC	CAISIGLKETQYF
-	TRBJ2-6	TRBV29-1	TRBD2	TGCAGCGCAGAGGCGGGGGGCACTGAAGCTTTC	CSAEAGGTEAF
many	TRBJ1-5	TRBV20-1	-	TGCAGTGCTAGAGATGCGCAGGGCGGAGGACCCCAGCATTTT	CSARDAQGGGPQHF
-	TRBJ2-2	TRBV20-1	-	TGCAGCTTAGCTGATCACACCGGGGAGCTGTTTTTT	CSLADHTGELFF
few	TRBJ1-1	TRBV29-1	-	TGCAGCAGGTTGGACAGCCTGAACACTGAAGCTTTCTTT	CSRLDSLNTEAFF
-	TRBJ1-5	TRBV12-3/TRBV12-4	-	TGTGCCAGCAGTTACCCGGGAGGGGTCCAGCCCCAGCATTTT	CASSYPGGVQPQHF
-	TRBJ2-7	TRBV18	TRBD2	TGTGCCAGCTCACCCTCCCTCGGGGGGAAAAACTACGAGCAGTACTTC	CASSPSLGGKNYEQYF
many	TRBJ2-7	TRBV28	TRBD2	TGTGCCAGCAGTGTGGGAGGGCAAGACTCCTACGAGCAGTACTTC	CASSVGGQDSYEQYF
many	TRBJ2-2	TRBV2	-	TGTGCCAGCAGTGAAGCCCTGGGAAACACCGGGGAGCTGTTTTTT	CASSEALGNTGELFF
many	TRBJ1-4	TRBV9	-	TGTGCCAGCAGCTACACCGCAACTAATGAAAAACTGTTTTTT	CASSYTATNEKLFF
few	TRBJ2-6	TRBV12-5	-	TGTGCTAGTGGTTTACGGGTCGCTCACTCTGGGGCCAACGTCCTGACTTTC	CASGLRVAHSGANVLTF
few	TRBJ2-7	TRBV4-1	-	TGCGCCAGCAGCCGAGATCCGGGACTGATGTTTTACGAGCAGTACTTC	CASSRDPGLMFYEQYF
-	TRBJ1-2	TRBV15	-	TGTGCCACCAGCACCAACCCTGGAAACTATGGCTACACCTTC	CATSTNPGNYGYTF
many	TRBJ1-2	TRBV4-3	-	TGCGCCAGCAGCCAAGATGACAGCTATGGCTACACCTTC	CASSQDDSYGYTF
-	TRBJ2-5	TRBV7-4	TRBD2	TGTGCCAGCGCCGGGGGGGCCGGGGAGACCCAGTACTTC	CASAGGAGETQYF
few	TRBJ2-3	TRBV19	TRBD2	TGTGCCAGTAGTATAGTAAGGACTAGCGGTACAGATACGCAGTATTTT	CASSIVRTSGTDTQYF
-	TRBJ2-7	TRBV2	TRBD2	TGTGCCAGCAGTTTATTGGGACTAGCGGGAACGTACGAGCAGTACTTC	CASSLLGLAGTYEQYF
few	TRBJ1-1	TRBV10-3	-	TGTGCCATCAGTGGGGAGCAGTATCGAGCTTTCTTT	CAISGEQYRAFF
many	TRBJ1-2	TRBV7-2	-	TGTGCCAGCAGCTTATGGGCGTACTATGGCTACACCTTC	CASSLWAYYGYTF
few	TRBJ1-4	TRBV3-1	-	TGTGCCAGCAGCCAAGACACTAGCGGGAGACTGTTTTTT	CASSQDTSGRLFF
many	TRBJ1-2	TRBV20-1	-	TGCAGTGCTAGTCTCCCCAGTAACTATGGCTACACCTTC	CSASLPSNYGYTF
few	TRBJ2-2	TRBV7-7	TRBD1	TGTGCCAGCAGCGGAAGGACAGGTCTAACCGGGGAGCTGTTTTTT	CASSGRTGLTGELFF
few	TRBJ1-6	TRBV9	-	TGTGCCAGCACCCGCGGCGGGGGCAGCTATAATTCACCCCTCCACTTT	CASTRGGGSYNSPLHF
many	TRBJ1-4	TRBV5-1	-	TGCGCCAGCAGCTTGGCCCGGGACGGACCTGTGAGTGAAAAACTGTTTTTT	CASSLARDGPVSEKLFF